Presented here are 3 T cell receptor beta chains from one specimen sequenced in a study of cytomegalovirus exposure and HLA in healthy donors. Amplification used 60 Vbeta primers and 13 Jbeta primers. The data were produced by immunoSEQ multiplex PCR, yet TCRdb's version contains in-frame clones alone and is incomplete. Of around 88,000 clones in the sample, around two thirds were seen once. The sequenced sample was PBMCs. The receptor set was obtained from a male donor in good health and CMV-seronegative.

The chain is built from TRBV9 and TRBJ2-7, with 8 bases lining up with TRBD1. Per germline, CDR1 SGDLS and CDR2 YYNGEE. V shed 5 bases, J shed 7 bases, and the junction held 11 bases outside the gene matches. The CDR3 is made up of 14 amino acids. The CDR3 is CASSPGQVSREQYF. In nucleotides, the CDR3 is TGTGCCAGCAGTCCGGGACAGGTGTCCAGAGAGCAGTACTTC.

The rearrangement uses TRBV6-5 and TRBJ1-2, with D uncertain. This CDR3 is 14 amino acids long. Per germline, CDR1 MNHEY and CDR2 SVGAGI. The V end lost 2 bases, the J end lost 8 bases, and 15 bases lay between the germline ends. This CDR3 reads CASSYPWRALGYTF. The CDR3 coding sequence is TGTGCCAGCAGTTACCCCTGGAGGGCGTTGGGCTACACCTTC.

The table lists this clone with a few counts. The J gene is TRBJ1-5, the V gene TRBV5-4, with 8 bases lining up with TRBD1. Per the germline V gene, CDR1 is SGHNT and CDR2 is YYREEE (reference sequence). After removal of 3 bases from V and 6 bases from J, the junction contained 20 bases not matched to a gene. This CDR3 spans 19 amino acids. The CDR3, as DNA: TGTGCCAGCAGCTCTAGACAGGGTAAGGACAGGGTAGCAGGTCAGCCCCAGCATTTT. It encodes CASSSRQGKDRVAGQPQHF.